The rows below give T cell receptor beta chains drawn from one sample of a study of blood T cell repertoires in COVID-19. Sequencing used immunoSEQ multiplex PCR; TCRdb keeps in-frame clones, though not all of them. This sample has more than 65,000 clones, with 70% to 90% found just once. Sample: peripheral blood. Source of these receptors: a middle-aged man with acute or convalescent COVID-19. The CDR3 runs from the conserved cysteine through the conserved F or W. Not all rows give a size; the values are once, few, many and, for expanded clones, a class.

clone size	V gene	J gene	CDR3 protein
NA	TRBV3-1/TRBV3-2	TRBJ2-1	CASSHSSLTDEQFF
NA	TRBV9	TRBJ2-3	CASSVAGTSGAQDTQYF
NA	TRBV6-2/TRBV6-3	TRBJ1-1	CASSYKISWTGPMNTEAFF
few	TRBV7-8	TRBJ1-4	CASSLGQNNEKLFF
NA	TRBV5-1	TRBJ2-5	CASSLAGTSLQETQYF
NA	TRBV4-2	TRBJ2-3	CASSQERGPGPTDTQYF
NA	TRBV28	TRBJ2-3	CASSLAGLADGTDTQYF
NA	TRBV3-1/TRBV3-2	TRBJ2-5	CASSNVRGWETQYF
NA	TRBV5-4	TRBJ1-1	CASSVDRLNTEAFF
NA	TRBV9	TRBJ1-6	CASSVEGEYNSPLHF
NA	TRBV5-6	TRBJ1-5	CASSRRGSNQPQHF
few	TRBV3-1/TRBV3-2	TRBJ2-3	CASSQEEEADTQYF
NA	TRBV4-1	TRBJ1-4	CASSPQGAREKLFF
NA	TRBV5-1	TRBJ1-3	CASSLQGNTIYF
NA	TRBV30	TRBJ1-6	CAWIRTGTGSPLHF
NA	TRBV5-1	TRBJ1-1	CASSPGQGLNTEAFF
NA	TRBV7-2	TRBJ2-2	CASSSTGTRGTGELFF
NA	TRBV5-8	TRBJ1-1	CASSFSRGQNTEAFF
NA	TRBV6-6	TRBJ1-1	CASRRPGTGDTEAFF
NA	TRBV6-4	TRBJ1-2	CASSDSAGGGYTF
NA	TRBV19	TRBJ1-5	CASSIDRGSQPQHF
once	TRBV6-5	TRBJ1-1	CASSYSGSDTEAFF
NA	TRBV2	TRBJ2-1	CASIKDGNNEQFF
NA	TRBV28	TRBJ1-5	CASSSDRTNQPQHF
NA	TRBV25-1	TRBJ1-6	CASSRGGTDNSPLHF
NA	TRBV5-1	TRBJ2-1	CASSSLGSNEQFF
NA	TRBV6-1	TRBJ1-2	CASSEDRVYGYTF
NA	TRBV19	TRBJ2-2	CATLPRTGGASGELFF
NA	TRBV2	TRBJ1-5	CASSEVRGFGQPQHF
NA	TRBV9	TRBJ2-1	CASSVRLAGETYNEQFF
NA	TRBV18	TRBJ2-2	CASSPRGSTGELFF
NA	TRBV5-1	TRBJ2-5	CASSLARTGGSETQYF
NA	TRBV5-6	TRBJ1-4	CASSPWTLGGEKLFF
NA	TRBV19	TRBJ1-2	CATQRADSSQYGYTF
NA	TRBV6-5	TRBJ1-6	CASSYGSGISPLHF
NA	TRBV7-3	TRBJ2-5	CASSSGQLQTQYF
NA	TRBV5-1	TRBJ2-3	CASSSGLAGGSTDTQYF
NA	TRBV2	TRBJ2-2	CASKGQGANTGELFF
NA	TRBV6-4	TRBJ2-1	CASSGTDNNEQFF
NA	TRBV19	TRBJ2-1	CASNLAGGNYNEQFF
NA	TRBV7-9	TRBJ2-7	CASSSRGVSYEQYF
NA	TRBV5-1	TRBJ1-3	CASSLGTGDGNTIYF
NA	TRBV28	TRBJ2-2	CASSLWRLAGGPGELFF
NA	TRBV11-2	TRBJ2-2	CASRGGTTNTGELFF
NA	TRBV10-3	TRBJ1-2	CAISEKRDFYGYTF
NA	TRBV4-1	TRBJ1-3	CASSQDSAGAVTIYF